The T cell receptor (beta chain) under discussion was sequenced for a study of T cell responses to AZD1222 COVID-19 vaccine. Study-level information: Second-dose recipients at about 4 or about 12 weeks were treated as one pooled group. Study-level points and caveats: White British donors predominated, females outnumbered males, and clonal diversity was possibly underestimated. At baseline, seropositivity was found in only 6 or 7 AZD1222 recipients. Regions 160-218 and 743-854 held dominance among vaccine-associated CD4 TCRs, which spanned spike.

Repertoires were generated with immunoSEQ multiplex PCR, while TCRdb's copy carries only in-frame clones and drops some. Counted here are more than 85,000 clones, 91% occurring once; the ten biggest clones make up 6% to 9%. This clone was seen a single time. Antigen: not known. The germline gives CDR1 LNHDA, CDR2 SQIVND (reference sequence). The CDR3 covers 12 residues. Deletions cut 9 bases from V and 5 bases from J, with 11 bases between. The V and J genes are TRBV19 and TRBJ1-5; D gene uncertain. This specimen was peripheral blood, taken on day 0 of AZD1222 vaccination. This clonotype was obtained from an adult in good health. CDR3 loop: CASRSGDQPQHF. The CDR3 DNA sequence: TGTGCCAGCCGCTCGGGCGATCAGCCCCAGCATTTT. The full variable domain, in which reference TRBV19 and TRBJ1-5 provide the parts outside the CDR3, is DGGITQSPKYLFRKEGQNVTLSCEQNLNHDAMYWYRQDPGQGLRLIYYSQIVNDFQKGDIAEGYSVSREKKESFPLTVTSAQKNPTAFYLCASRSGDQPQHFGDGTRLSIL.